This T cell receptor (beta chain) was captured in a study of blood T cell repertoires in COVID-19. Study overall: COVID-19 samples from acute and convalescent phases originated in the United States, Italy and Spain. Nucleic acid was either cDNA or gDNA, and it came from T cells, B-cell-depleted T cells, or PBMCs.

With 7 bases removed from V and 5 bases from J, the gap between germline ends came to 11 bases. The CDR3 is made up of 12 amino acids. Per germline, CDR1 SGHAT and CDR2 FQNNGV. Original data processing: Amplifying reference gene primers gave estimates of nucleated cell counts. Libraries were prepared by immunoSEQ multiplex PCR; TCRdb keeps only in-frame clonotypes and omits some of them. The V and J calls and clone size are taken from that table; D and trimming were inferred from the DNA. This table has around 250,000 clones, more than 75% appearing once. This sequence was found in a woman between 45 and 60 years old who had recovered from COVID-19. V gene TRBV11-2 combines with J gene TRBJ1-1; D is uncertain. The sequencing input was PBMCs or T cells enriched from blood (not recorded which). The CDR3 coding sequence is TGTGCCAGCACCCGGAGTATAACTGAAGCTTTCTTT. Its protein product is CASTRSITEAFF.